The clone carrying this T cell receptor beta chain was seen just once. This may be a read error, as it is one base from a much larger clone. V was pared by 5 bases and J by 7 bases, with 9 bases between. The CDR3 is 12 amino acids. TCRdb processed the 5' RACE reads anew with MiXCR; each CDR3 protein has one entry. The table lists some 150,000 distinct CDR3 sequences, roughly 4% of them singletons. This entry comes from a study of human T cells and chemical hapten exposure. The starting material, unfractionated whole blood, was used for total RNA extraction. The rearrangement links TRBV12-3 or TRBV12-4 to TRBJ2-1; D not certain. The source of this sequence is a female donor in good health. CDR3 region: CASSPSRNEQFF. The CDR3 DNA is TGTGCCAGCAGTCCATCAAGGAATGAGCAGTTCTTC.